This entry lists 19 T cell receptor beta chains sequenced from one sample in a study of beta chain features in type 1 diabetes. Overall study results and limits: Type 1 diabetes patients had TCRB CDR3s that were shorter (moderately but significantly so) in all four CD4+ subsets.

These receptors have no identified antigens. Every bit of the isolated RNA underwent reverse transcription, so sequencing read expressed TCRB transcripts. Assay: immunoSEQ multiplex PCR; the TCRdb copy retains only in-frame clones and omits some. Seen here are approximately 160,000 clones, roughly 65% observed once, and the top ten hold about 0.1%. The sample was naive CD4+ T cells from blood. Receptors originate from a man between 25 and 39 years old with type 1 diabetes.

This clone was found once. This chain joins TRBV23-1 and TRBJ1-1; TRBD1 is a possible D gene (6 bases). TRBV23-1 is reported as an ORF; its role is uncertain. This CDR3 has 13 residues. V lost 5 bases and J lost 4, with 11 bases in between. CDR3 sequence: CASSYKQGTEAFF. The DNA of the CDR3 is TGCGCCAGCAGTTATAAACAGGGCACTGAAGCTTTCTTT.

The V call is TRBV6-5, the J call TRBJ2-5, with TRBD2 as a possible D gene (6 bases). The CDR3 totals 14 residues. Trimming pared 0 bases from V and 2 bases from J, leaving 7 bases between. The germline gives CDR1 MNHEY, CDR2 SVGAGI. The CDR3 sequence is CASSYSGLQETQYF. CDR3 coding DNA: TGTGCCAGCAGTTACTCTGGACTACAAGAGACCCAGTACTTC.

With respect to this clone: A read error may produce the germline difference seen at one junction end. The V call is TRBV5-1, the J call TRBJ2-4; TRBD2 aligns across 9 bases. CDR1 and CDR2 from the germline V gene are SGHRS and YFSETQ. The CDR3 sequence is 15 residues long. The chain's CDR3 is CASSVGGLAQNIQYF. CDR3 in DNA: TGCGCCAGCAGCGTAGGGGGACTAGCCCAAAACATTCAGTACTTC.

The rearrangement links TRBV18 to TRBJ2-3; 7 bases line up with TRBD1. The germline V gene has CDR1 KGHSH and CDR2 LQKENI. The CDR3 is 15 amino acids. The junction had 5 bases not matched to a gene; V was cut back by 1 base and J by 4 bases. The CDR3 sequence: CASSPQGASADTQYF. CDR3 bases: TGTGCCAGCTCACCACAGGGGGCTTCGGCAGATACGCAGTATTTT.

This clone has just a few counts. Here the CDR3 reads CAWSDSFNSPLHF. The CDR3, as DNA: TGTGCCTGGTCGGACAGCTTTAATTCACCCCTCCACTTT. J is TRBJ1-6 and V is TRBV30; tentatively, D is TRBD1 (6 bases). CDR1 is GTSNPN and CDR2 is SVGIG in the germline V gene (reference sequence). V gave up 5 bases and J gave up 6 bases, with 11 bases separating them. The CDR3 is 13 amino acids.

The chain links TRBV29-1 to TRBJ2-7; 9 positions agree with TRBD1. CDR3 length equals 14 residues. V dropped 6 bases and J dropped 6; count of bases not matched to a gene: 12. Per germline, CDR1 SQVTM and CDR2 ANQGSEA. CDR3 coding DNA: TGCAGCGTCCCATTTGGGACAGGGAGAGGCGAGCAGTACTTC. Translated: CSVPFGTGRGEQYF.

The chain has TRBV9 and TRBJ1-6, with TRBD1 matching over 7 bases. CDR3 length equals 14 residues. Germline CDR1 SGDLS, CDR2 YYNGEE. The junction had 5 bases not matched to a gene; V was cut back by 3 bases and J by 8 bases. The CDR3 bases are TGTGCCAGCAGCGCGGACAGGAGGGATTCACCCCTCCACTTT. Its protein product is CASSADRRDSPLHF.

The rearrangement uses TRBV30 and TRBJ2-2; 8 positions agree with TRBD1. Germline CDR1 and CDR2: GTSNPN and SVGIG (reference sequence). This CDR3 region has 17 residues. Trimming removed 0 bases from V and 2 bases from J; junction bases left unmatched: 8. The CDR3 DNA reads as TGTGCCTGGAGTGTACGCAGGGGGCAATATAACACCGGGGAGCTGTTTTTT. It specifies CAWSVRRGQYNTGELFF. Based on the CDR3 plus reference TRBV30 and TRBJ2-2, the full variable domain is SQTIHQWPATLVQPVGSPLSLECTVEGTSNPNLYWYRQAAGRGLQLLFYSVGIGQISSEVPQNLSASRPQDRQFILSSKKLLLSDSGFYLCAWSVRRGQYNTGELFFGEGSRLTVL.

V and J are TRBV10-3 and TRBJ1-2; unclear D gene. The germline CDR1 and CDR2 sequences are ENHRY and SYGVKD. The CDR3 runs to 11 residues. Trimming took off 2 bases at V and 12 bases at J, with 10 bases between the two ends. Here the CDR3 DNA reads TGTGCCATCAGTGAGGACCAGCTCCACACCTTC. Amino acid sequence: CAISEDQLHTF.

This rearrangement joins TRBV7-2 to TRBJ2-1, with TRBD1 matching over 8 bases. The CDR3 consists of 13 residues. Germline trimming cut 5 bases from V and 8 bases from J; bases unmatched to any gene: 5. The germline V gene has CDR1 SGHTA and CDR2 FQGNSA. CDR3 region: CASSVDRVYEQFF. The CDR3 DNA follows: TGTGCCAGCAGCGTGGACAGGGTTTATGAGCAGTTCTTC.

This clone has just a few counts. CDR3 protein: CSVGGGVNPDTQYF. In DNA, the CDR3 is TGCAGCGTTGGAGGCGGGGTTAACCCCGATACGCAGTATTTT. This sequence joins TRBV29-1 and TRBJ2-3; D perhaps matches TRBD2 (6 bases). This CDR3 contains 14 residues. Germline-derived CDR1 and CDR2 are SQVTM and ANQGSEA. The V end was cut by 4 bases, the J end by 6 bases, with 17 bases between.

The V gene is TRBV29-1, the J gene TRBJ2-1, with 7 bases that match TRBD1. This CDR3 region has 16 residues. Trimming at V came to 1 base and at J to 4 bases, leaving 10 bases not matched to a gene. Germline values: CDR1 SQVTM, CDR2 ANQGSEA. The CDR3 sequence: CSVEGRGTDDYNEQFF. CDR3 coding DNA: TGCAGCGTTGAAGGCCGAGGGACAGACGATTACAATGAGCAGTTCTTC.

This chain joins TRBV30 and TRBJ2-1, with TRBD2 identical over 8 bases. V dropped 3 bases and J dropped 5; count of bases not matched to a gene: 9. The length of the CDR3 is 15 residues. The germline gives CDR1 GTSNPN, CDR2 SVGIG (reference sequence). The CDR3: CAWSGGASLNNEQFF. CDR3 coding DNA: TGTGCCTGGAGCGGGGGGGCGTCCCTTAACAATGAGCAGTTCTTC.

The V and J genes are TRBV2 and TRBJ2-4, with a tentative D call TRBD2 (5 bases). The germline CDR1 and CDR2 sequences are SNHLY and FYNNEI. V was clipped by 6 bases and J by 8 bases, with 11 bases between them. This CDR3 is 12 amino acids long. DNA for the CDR3: TGTGCCAGCAGGGACTCCCCGGACATTCAGTACTTC. This gives the protein CASRDSPDIQYF.

The chain links TRBV6-6 to TRBJ2-3, with D maybe TRBD1 (5 bases). This CDR3 is 14 amino acids long. V dropped 8 bases and J dropped 5 bases, with 17 bases sitting between them. The germline V gene has CDR1 MNHNY and CDR2 SVGAGI (reference sequence). This CDR3 reads CASGRDPPGDTQYF. DNA of the CDR3: TGTGCCAGCGGCAGGGATCCCCCAGGAGATACGCAGTATTTT.

This clone turned up a few times. In DNA form, the CDR3 reads TGTGCCAGCAGCTCGTTGCCAGGGCCCCAGTACTTC. Protein product: CASSSLPGPQYF. This chain connects TRBV7-8 to TRBJ2-5; maybe TRBD1 (5 bases). The CDR3 loop spans 12 amino acids. The V and J ends lost 4 bases and 9 bases respectively, with 12 bases between them. Germline loops: CDR1 SGHVS, CDR2 FQNEAQ.

The chain couples TRBV18 to TRBJ1-6, with D hard to call. Germline V gene sequence: CDR1 KGHSH, CDR2 LQKENI. The V gene lost 1 base and the J gene lost 6 bases, with 19 bases spanning the gap. The CDR3 is 18 residues long. This chain's CDR3 is CASSPQAQEGAFNSPLHF. CDR3 coding DNA: TGTGCCAGCTCACCACAGGCCCAGGAAGGAGCCTTTAATTCACCCCTCCACTTT.

The chain uses TRBV4-3 and TRBJ1-2; D is perhaps TRBD1 (5 bases). V shed 0 bases and J shed 4 bases, with 9 bases lying between them. Germline V gives CDR1 LGHNA, CDR2 YSLEER. This CDR3 is built from 14 residues. The CDR3 region is CASSQDKGSYGYTF. The CDR3 DNA reads TGCGCCAGCAGCCAAGATAAGGGGTCCTATGGCTACACCTTC.

This chain uses TRBV9 with TRBJ1-2; no firm D call. V dropped 0 bases and J dropped 2 bases, with 14 bases sitting between them. Per germline, CDR1 SGDLS and CDR2 YYNGEE. This CDR3 is built from 16 residues. As DNA, the CDR3 is TGTGCCAGCAGCGTAGGTCGCCAGCTTCGCAACTATGGCTACACCTTC. This encodes CASSVGRQLRNYGYTF.